Included here is one T cell receptor beta chain sequence, with context. The data belong to a study of PD-L1 blockade in urothelial cancer. Study in general: Blood gave a median around 150,000 T cells.

Time point noted: peripheral blood 6 weeks after treatment start. CDR1 is MNHEY and CDR2 is SMNVEV in the germline V gene (reference sequence). This CDR3 is 14 amino acids long. V gave up 7 bases and J gave up 4 bases; unmatched junction bases: 8. Clones were read by immunoSEQ multiplex PCR, and TCRdb kept only the in-frame ones, dropping some. Of roughly 51,000 clones detected, approximately 86% appear once; the ten largest clones hold under 2.5%. This receptor was identified in a man over 45 with urothelial cancer. The chain links TRBV27 to TRBJ2-3; TRBD2 matches at 7 bases. The sample consisted of PBMCs, taken around atezolizumab (anti-PD-L1) treatment. The CDR3 loop reads CASNLAGESDTQYF. In DNA, the CDR3 is TGTGCCAGCAATCTGGCGGGAGAATCAGATACGCAGTATTTT.